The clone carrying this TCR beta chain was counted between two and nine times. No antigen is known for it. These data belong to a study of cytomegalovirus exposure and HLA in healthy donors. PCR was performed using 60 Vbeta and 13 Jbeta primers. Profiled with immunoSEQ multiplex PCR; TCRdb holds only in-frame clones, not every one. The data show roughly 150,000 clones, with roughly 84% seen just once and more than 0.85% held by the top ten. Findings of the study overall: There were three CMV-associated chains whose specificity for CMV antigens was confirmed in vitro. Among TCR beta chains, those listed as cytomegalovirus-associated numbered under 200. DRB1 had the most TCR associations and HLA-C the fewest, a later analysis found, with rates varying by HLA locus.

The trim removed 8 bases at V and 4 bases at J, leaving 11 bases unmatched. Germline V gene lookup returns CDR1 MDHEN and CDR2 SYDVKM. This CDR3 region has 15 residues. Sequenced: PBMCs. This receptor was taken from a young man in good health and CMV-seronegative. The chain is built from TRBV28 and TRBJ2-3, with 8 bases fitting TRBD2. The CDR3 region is CASSVRGAGSDTQYF. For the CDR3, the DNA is TGTGCCAGCTCTGTGCGGGGGGCTGGGTCAGATACGCAGTATTTT.